The sequence of this TCR beta chain was determined in a study of shared clonotypes between healthy human individuals. Study-wide context: A couple of women and a few men aged 18 to 49 served as donors. Donors had three CD4 naive, three CD4 memory, two CD8 naive and one CD8 memory plate apiece.

Trimming removed 5 bases from V and 4 bases from J, with 20 bases in between. The CDR3 contains 17 residues. Per the germline V gene, CDR1 is SEHNR and CDR2 is FQNEAQ (reference sequence). Assay: immunoSEQ multiplex PCR; the TCRdb copy retains only in-frame clones and omits some. The sample shows millions of clones, 85% to 95% of them seen only once. This clone was detected only once. The sequencing sample was made of naive CD4+ T cells sorted from blood. The subset denotes: CD45RA+ positively selected. The genes are TRBV7-9 and TRBJ1-4; possible D gene TRBD1, 6 bases. The TCR was taken from a man between 18 and 29 years old in good health. The CDR3 sequence is CASSPIRPRGINEKLFF. For the CDR3, the DNA is TGTGCCAGCAGCCCCATTAGACCAAGGGGGATTAATGAAAAACTGTTTTTT.